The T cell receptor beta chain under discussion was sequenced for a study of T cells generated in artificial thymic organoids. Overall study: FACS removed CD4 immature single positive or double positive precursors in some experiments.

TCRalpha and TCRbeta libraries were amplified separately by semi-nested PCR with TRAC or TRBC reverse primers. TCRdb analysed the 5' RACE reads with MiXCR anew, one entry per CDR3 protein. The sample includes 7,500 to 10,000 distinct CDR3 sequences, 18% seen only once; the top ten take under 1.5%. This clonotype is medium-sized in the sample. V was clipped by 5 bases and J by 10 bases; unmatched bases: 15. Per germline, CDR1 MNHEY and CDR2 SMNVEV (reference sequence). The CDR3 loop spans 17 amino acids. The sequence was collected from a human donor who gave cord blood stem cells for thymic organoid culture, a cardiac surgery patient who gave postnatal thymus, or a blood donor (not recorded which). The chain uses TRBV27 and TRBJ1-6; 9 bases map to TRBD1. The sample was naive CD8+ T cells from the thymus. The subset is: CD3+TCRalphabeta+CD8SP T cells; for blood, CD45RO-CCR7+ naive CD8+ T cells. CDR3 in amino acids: CASSKIRQGDMSSPLHF. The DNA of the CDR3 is TGTGCCAGCAGTAAAATACGACAGGGGGATATGTCGTCACCCCTCCACTTT.